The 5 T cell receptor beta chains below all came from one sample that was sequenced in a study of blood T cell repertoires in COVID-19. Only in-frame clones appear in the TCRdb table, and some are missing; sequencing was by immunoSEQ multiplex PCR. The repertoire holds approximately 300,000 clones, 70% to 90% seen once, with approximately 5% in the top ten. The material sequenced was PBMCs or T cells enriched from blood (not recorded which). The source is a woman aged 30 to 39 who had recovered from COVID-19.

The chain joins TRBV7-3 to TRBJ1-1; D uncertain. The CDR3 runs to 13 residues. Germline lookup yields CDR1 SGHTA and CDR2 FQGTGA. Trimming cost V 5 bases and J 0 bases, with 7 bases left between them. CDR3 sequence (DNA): TGTGCCAGCAGCCCCCAGGTGAACACTGAAGCTTTCTTT. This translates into CASSPQVNTEAFF.

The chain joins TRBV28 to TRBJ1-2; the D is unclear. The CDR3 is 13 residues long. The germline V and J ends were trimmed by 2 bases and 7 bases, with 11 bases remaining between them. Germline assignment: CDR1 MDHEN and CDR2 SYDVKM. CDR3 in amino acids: CASSLPSGSGYTF. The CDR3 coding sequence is TGTGCCAGCAGTTTACCTTCGGGATCTGGCTACACCTTC.

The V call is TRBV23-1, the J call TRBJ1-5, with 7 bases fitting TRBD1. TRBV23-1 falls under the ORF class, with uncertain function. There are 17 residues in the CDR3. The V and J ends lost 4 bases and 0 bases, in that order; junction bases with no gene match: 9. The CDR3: CASSPPDRAASNQPQHF. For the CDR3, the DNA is TGCGCCAGCAGTCCCCCCGACAGGGCCGCTAGCAATCAGCCCCAGCATTTT.

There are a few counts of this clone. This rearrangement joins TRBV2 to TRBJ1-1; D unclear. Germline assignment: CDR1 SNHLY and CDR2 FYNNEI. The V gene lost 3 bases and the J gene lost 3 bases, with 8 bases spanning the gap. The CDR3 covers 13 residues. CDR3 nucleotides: TGTGCCAGCAGTGACAGGAGGGACACTGAAGCTTTCTTT. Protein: CASSDRRDTEAFF.

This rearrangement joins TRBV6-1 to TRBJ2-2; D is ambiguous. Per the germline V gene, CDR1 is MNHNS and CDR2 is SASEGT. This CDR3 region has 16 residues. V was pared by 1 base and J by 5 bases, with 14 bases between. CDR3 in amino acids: CASSEGAHRLTGELFF. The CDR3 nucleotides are TGTGCCAGCAGTGAAGGTGCGCACAGATTGACCGGGGAGCTGTTTTTT.